The entry below gives a single T cell receptor (beta chain) sequence along with its context. A much larger clonotype is one base distant, so this may be a read error. TCRdb reanalysed the 5' RACE reads using MiXCR and keeps one entry per CDR3 protein. The sample has around 29,000 distinct CDR3 sequences; about a quarter are singletons. Germline V lookup: CDR1 DFQATT, CDR2 SNEGSKA (reference sequence). The CDR3 has 14 amino acids. Naive CD4+ T cells were purified with Tregs depleted by CD25. Sequencing was done on a sample of naive CD4+ T cells sorted from a lymph node. The subset here: naive CD4+ T cells, CD4+CD45RA+CD25-. This chain connects TRBV20-1 to TRBJ2-5, with D possibly matching TRBD1 (6 bases). This sequence was found in a female donor with breast cancer. CDR3: CGARLRDNSETQYF. As DNA, the CDR3 is TGCGGTGCTAGACTACGGGACAATTCTGAGACCCAGTACTTC.